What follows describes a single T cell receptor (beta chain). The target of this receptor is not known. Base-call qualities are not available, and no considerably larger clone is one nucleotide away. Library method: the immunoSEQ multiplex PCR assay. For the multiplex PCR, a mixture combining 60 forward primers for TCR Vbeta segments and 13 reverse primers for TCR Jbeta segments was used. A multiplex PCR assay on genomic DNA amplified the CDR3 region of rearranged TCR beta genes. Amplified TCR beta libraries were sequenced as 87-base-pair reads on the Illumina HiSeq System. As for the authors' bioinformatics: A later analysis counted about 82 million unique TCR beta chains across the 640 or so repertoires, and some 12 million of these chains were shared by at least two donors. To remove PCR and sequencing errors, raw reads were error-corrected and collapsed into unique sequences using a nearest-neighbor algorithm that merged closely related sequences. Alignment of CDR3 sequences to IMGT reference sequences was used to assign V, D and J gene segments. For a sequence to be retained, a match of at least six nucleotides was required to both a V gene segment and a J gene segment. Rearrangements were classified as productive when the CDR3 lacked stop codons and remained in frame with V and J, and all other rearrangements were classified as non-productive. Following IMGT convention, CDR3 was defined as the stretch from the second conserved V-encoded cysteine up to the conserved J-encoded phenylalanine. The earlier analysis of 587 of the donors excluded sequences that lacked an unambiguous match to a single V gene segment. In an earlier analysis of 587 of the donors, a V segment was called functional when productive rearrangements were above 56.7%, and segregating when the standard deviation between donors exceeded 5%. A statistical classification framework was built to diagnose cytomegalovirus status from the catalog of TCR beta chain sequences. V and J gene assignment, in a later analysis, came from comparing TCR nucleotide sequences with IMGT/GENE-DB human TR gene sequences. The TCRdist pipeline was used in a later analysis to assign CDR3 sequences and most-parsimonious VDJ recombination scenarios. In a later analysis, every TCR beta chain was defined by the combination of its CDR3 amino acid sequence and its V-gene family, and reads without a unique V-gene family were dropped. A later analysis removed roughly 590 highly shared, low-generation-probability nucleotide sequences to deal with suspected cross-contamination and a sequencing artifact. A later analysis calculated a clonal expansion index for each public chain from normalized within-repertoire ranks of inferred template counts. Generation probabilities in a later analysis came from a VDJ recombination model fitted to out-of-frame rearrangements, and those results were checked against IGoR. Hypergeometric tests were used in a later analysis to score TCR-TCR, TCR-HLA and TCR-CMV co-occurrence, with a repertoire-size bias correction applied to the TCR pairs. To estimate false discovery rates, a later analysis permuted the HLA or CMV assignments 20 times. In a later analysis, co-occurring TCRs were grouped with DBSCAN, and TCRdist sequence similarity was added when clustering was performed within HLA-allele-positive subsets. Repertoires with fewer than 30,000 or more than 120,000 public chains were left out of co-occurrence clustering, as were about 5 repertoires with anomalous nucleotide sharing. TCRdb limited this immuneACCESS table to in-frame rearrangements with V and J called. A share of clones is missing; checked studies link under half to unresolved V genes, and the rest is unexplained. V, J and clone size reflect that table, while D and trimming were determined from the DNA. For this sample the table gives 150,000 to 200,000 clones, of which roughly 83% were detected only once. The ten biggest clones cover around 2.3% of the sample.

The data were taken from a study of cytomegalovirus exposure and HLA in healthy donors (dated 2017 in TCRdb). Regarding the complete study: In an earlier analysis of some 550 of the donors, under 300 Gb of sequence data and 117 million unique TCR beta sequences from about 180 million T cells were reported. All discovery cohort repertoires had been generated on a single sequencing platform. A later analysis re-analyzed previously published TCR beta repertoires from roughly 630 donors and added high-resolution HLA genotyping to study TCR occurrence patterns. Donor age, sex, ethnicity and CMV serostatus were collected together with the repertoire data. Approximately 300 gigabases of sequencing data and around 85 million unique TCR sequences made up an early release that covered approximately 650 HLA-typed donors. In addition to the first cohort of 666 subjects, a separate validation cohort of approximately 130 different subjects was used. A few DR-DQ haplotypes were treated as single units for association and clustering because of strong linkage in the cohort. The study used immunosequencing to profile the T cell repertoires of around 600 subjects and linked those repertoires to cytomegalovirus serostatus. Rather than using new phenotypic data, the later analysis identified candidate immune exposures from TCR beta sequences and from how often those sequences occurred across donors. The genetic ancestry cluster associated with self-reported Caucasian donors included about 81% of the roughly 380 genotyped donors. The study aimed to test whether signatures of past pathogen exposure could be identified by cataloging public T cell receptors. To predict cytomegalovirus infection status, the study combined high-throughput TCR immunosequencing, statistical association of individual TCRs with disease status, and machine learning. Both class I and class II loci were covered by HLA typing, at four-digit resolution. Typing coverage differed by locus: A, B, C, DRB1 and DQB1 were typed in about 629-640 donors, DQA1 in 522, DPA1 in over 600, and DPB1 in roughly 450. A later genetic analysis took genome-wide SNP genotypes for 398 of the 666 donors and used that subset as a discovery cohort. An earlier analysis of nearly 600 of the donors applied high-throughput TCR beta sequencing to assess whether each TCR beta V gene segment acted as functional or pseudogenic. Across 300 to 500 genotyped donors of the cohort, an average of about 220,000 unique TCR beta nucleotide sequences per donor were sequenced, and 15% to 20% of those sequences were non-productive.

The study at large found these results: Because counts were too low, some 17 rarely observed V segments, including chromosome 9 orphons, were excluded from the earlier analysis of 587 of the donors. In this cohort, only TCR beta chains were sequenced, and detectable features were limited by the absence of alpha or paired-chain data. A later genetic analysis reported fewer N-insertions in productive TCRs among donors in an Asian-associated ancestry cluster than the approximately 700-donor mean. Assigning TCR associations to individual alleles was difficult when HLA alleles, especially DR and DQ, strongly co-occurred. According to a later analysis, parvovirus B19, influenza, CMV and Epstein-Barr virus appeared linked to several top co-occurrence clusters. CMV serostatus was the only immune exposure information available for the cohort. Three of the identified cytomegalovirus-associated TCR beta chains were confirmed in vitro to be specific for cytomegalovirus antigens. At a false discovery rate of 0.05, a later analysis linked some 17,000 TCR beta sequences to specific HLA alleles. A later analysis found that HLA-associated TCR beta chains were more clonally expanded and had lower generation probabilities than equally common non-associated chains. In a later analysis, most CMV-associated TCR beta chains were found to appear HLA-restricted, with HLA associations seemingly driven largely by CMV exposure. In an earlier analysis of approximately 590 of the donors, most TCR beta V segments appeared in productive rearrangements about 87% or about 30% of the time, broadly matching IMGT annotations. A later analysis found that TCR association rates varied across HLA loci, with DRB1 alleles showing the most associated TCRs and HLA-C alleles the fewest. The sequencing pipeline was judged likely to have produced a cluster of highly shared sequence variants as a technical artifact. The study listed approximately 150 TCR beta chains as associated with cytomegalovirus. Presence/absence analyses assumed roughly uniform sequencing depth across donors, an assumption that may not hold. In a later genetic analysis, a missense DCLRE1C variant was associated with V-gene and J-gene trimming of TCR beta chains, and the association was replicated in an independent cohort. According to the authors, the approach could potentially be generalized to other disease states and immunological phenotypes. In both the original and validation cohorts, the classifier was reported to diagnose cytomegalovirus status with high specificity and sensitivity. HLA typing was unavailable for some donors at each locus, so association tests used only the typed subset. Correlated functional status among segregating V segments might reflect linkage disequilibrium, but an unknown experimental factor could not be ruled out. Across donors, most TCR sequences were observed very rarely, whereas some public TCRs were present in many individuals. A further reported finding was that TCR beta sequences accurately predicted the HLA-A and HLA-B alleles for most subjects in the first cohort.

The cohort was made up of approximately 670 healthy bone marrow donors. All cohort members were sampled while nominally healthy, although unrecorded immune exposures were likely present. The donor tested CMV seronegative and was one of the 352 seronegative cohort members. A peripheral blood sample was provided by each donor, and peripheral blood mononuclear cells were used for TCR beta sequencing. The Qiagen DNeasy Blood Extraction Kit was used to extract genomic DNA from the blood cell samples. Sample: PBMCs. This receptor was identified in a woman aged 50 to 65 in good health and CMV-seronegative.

CDR3 reads: CASSADRVNEQFF. The sequenced DNA is TGTGCCAGCAGCGCCGACAGGGTCAATGAGCAGTTCTTC. The V gene is TRBV9 and the J gene is TRBJ2-1; TRBD1 agrees with 7 junctional bases. For CDR1 and CDR2, the germline V gene lists SGDLS and YYNGEE. At the junction V is shortened by 3 bases and J by 6 bases; bases outside the gene matches: 3. The CDR3 numbers 13 residues from cysteine through phenylalanine. Of all the DNA, just the CDR3 is kept, 39 bases in frame from base 1.